This T cell receptor (beta chain) was profiled in a study of T cell clonotyping in hematopoietic cell transplantation. Overall study findings and caveats: Few recipient clonotypes overlapped donors; over 95% were de novo at given depth. After transplant, recipient diversity fell while pathologically expanded clonotypes grew through day 180.

This CDR3 has 15 amino acids. Trimming stripped 6 bases from V and 2 bases from J, with 17 bases between. Germline CDR1 reads SQVTM; CDR2 reads ANQGSEA. Sequencing was performed with immunoSEQ multiplex PCR; in TCRdb, only in-frame clones are kept and a portion is missing. This table has roughly 5,000 clones, roughly 90% appearing once. Samples: about 28 days before transplant, then days 30, 100 and 180 after. About this clone: What it binds is unknown.

The sequences come from peripheral blood mononuclear cells, collected 100 days after allogeneic stem cell transplant. The chain employs TRBV29-1 and TRBJ1-3, with D tentatively TRBD1 (6 bases). The receptor was isolated from a male patient in his 70s who had an allogeneic stem cell transplant from an unrelated donor, so T cells may come from the graft donor. Some clones in this sample may be carry-over from other donors' samples. The CDR3 loop is CSVDTWTEAGNTIYF. In DNA, the CDR3 is TGCAGCGTGGACACCTGGACAGAGGCTGGAAACACCATATATTTT.